This T cell receptor beta chain was observed in a study of shared clonotypes between healthy human individuals. The ends were cut back, 10 bases at V and 6 bases at J, with 14 bases in the middle. This CDR3 region has 12 residues. CDR1 is MNHEY, CDR2 SMNVEV, per germline (reference sequence). Profiling relied on immunoSEQ multiplex PCR, and the TCRdb table lists in-frame clones only, not all of them. This sample has 1.4 million to 1.5 million clones, with more than 95% found just once. The chain carries TRBV27 and TRBJ2-3; the D call may be TRBD1 or TRBD2 (6 bases each). The sequencing sample was made of naive CD4+ T cells sorted from blood. As for subset: CD45RA+ positively selected. The TCR comes from a man in his thirties or forties in good health. This CDR3 is CATRSGADTQYF. CDR3 sequence (DNA): TGTGCCACCAGATCGGGGGCTGATACGCAGTATTTT.